This record covers a single T cell receptor beta chain. The protocol was immunoSEQ multiplex PCR, while the TCRdb copy is restricted to in-frame clones and leaves out a portion. Of some 140,000 clones listed, 70% to 85% are singletons. Germline CDR1 reads LGHNA; CDR2 reads YSLEER. After removal of 1 base from V and 1 base from J, the junction contained 8 bases not matched to a gene. The CDR3 has 17 residues. This sample is drawn from a study of blood T cell repertoires in COVID-19. For the study at large: Samples of COVID-19 (acute and convalescent) were obtained from the United States, Italy and Spain. The cDNA or gDNA used as material had been derived from T cells, B-cell-depleted T cells, or PBMCs.

Living in 24 US areas, the participants were between roughly 18 and 90 years of age. Clinical history reported by participants formed the basis on which cohorts were assigned. Input material: PBMCs or T cells enriched from blood (not recorded which). The sequence derives from a man aged 50 to 59 who had recovered from COVID-19. This chain joins TRBV4-3 and TRBJ2-3, with 7 bases lining up with TRBD2. The CDR3 DNA reads as TGCGCCAGCAGCCAAGGCCGAGCGGGGTTTGGCACAGATACGCAGTATTTT. Its protein is CASSQGRAGFGTDTQYF.